The clone carrying this T cell receptor beta chain was seen repeatedly, ten times or more. The germline V gene has CDR1 SNHLY and CDR2 FYNNEI. The CDR3 length is 14 residues. V was clipped by 6 bases and J by 3 bases, with 12 bases between them. Preparation of the TCRbeta library used unique molecular identifiers. TCRdb analysed the PCR reads with MiXCR anew, one entry per CDR3 protein. The profile shows a few hundred thousand distinct CDR3 sequences, 10% to 15% of them singletons. The sample originates from a study of T-cell reconstitution after alpha-beta-depleted transplantation in children. The gene calls are TRBV2 and TRBJ2-1; tentatively, D is TRBD1 (6 bases). The clonotype originates from a male patient under 18 who had a stem cell transplant for acute myeloid leukemia, so the T cells may come from the graft donor. This specimen was PBMCs, mostly from graft donor cells, taken 360 days after TCRalphabeta/CD19-depleted stem cell transplant. DNA of the CDR3: TGTGCCAGCAGCCCAGGCAGGGGCTACAATGAGCAGTTCTTC. This gives the protein CASSPGRGYNEQFF.